A selection of T cell receptor beta chains follows, all from one sample in a study of cytomegalovirus exposure and HLA in healthy donors. Repertoires were generated with immunoSEQ multiplex PCR, while TCRdb's copy carries only in-frame clones and drops some. The sample holds 150,000 to 200,000 clones, approximately 84% seen once. The sample consisted of PBMCs. All receptors come from a male donor in good health and CMV-seropositive. Both conserved end residues are part of each CDR3. D genes are given only for firm matches. A clone size is listed for some rows: how often the clone was seen (once, few, many), or a class if it is expanded.

V gene,D gene,J gene,clone size,CDR3 DNA,CDR3 protein
TRBV18,TRBD1,TRBJ2-2,NA,TGTGCCAGCTCACCACTCCTATCCGGGACAGCGAACACCGGGGAGCTGTTTTTT,CASSPLLSGTANTGELFF
TRBV6-5,TRBD2,TRBJ2-1,NA,TGTGCCAGCCAGACTAGCGGGAGGATAAATGAGCAGTTCTTC,CASQTSGRINEQFF
TRBV5-1,NA,TRBJ2-7,NA,TGCGCCAGCAGCTTGTCTAGGGAGTACGAGCAGTACTTC,CASSLSREYEQYF
TRBV25-1,NA,TRBJ2-7,NA,TGTGCCAGCAGTGAATCGAGAAGAGGGGGCGGGGACGAGCAGTACTTC,CASSESRRGGGDEQYF
TRBV28,TRBD1,TRBJ2-1,NA,TGTGCCAGCATCCGGGACAGTAACAATGAGCAGTTCTTC,CASIRDSNNEQFF
TRBV13,TRBD1,TRBJ2-7,once,TGTGCCAGCAGCTTGGGGACAGGGGGCTACGAGCAGTACTTC,CASSLGTGGYEQYF
TRBV10-3,TRBD1,TRBJ1-3,NA,TGTGCGGGGGCTGCAGGGGGCCTTGGAAACACCATATATTTT,CAGAAGGLGNTIYF
TRBV25-1,TRBD2,TRBJ2-5,NA,TGTGCCAGCAATCCTAGCGGGAGGGTAGAGACCCAGTACTTC,CASNPSGRVETQYF
TRBV9,NA,TRBJ2-1,NA,TGTGCCAGCAGCCCCCTTGGGGTGGGCACCCTAGGGGGAGACTACAATGAGCAGTTCTTC,CASSPLGVGTLGGDYNEQFF
TRBV10-3,TRBD1,TRBJ2-2,NA,TGTGCCAACGCGGACAGGGCCGGGGAGCTGTTTTTT,CANADRAGELFF
TRBV11-2,NA,TRBJ2-7,NA,TGTGCCAGCAGCTTAGATCAGTACGACTCTAGACGGTACGAGCAGTACTTC,CASSLDQYDSRRYEQYF
TRBV9,NA,TRBJ2-2,NA,TGTGCCAGCAGCCCTATAGCGACTGACGGGGAGCTGTTTTTT,CASSPIATDGELFF
TRBV23-1,NA,TRBJ1-6,once,TGCGCCAGCAGTCATTCGACAGCGAGCTCCTATAATTCACCCCTCCACTTT,CASSHSTASSYNSPLHF
TRBV7-9,TRBD1,TRBJ1-2,NA,TGTGCCAGCAGCTTAGTCGACAGGGAGGACGGCTACACCTTC,CASSLVDREDGYTF
TRBV18,NA,TRBJ2-7,NA,TGTGCCAGCTCACCACCTGCGGGGGGGACAGGCGAGCAGTACTTC,CASSPPAGGTGEQYF
TRBV7-9,NA,TRBJ1-5,NA,TGTGCCAGCAGCCCTAATGGGGGCTTTAATCAGCCCCAGCATTTT,CASSPNGGFNQPQHF
TRBV7-9,NA,TRBJ2-1,once,TGTGCCAGCAGCTCCCCCCGTGAGCAGTTCTTC,CASSSPREQFF
TRBV5-1,TRBD2,TRBJ2-7,NA,TGCGCCAGCAGCTTGACGGGACTAGCGGGACGGGAGCAGTACTTC,CASSLTGLAGREQYF
TRBV7-7,TRBD1,TRBJ2-1,NA,TGTGCTAGCAGTCACGGGACAGCAGAGCGTGAGCAGTTCTTC,CASSHGTAEREQFF
TRBV29-1,TRBD1,TRBJ2-1,NA,TGCAGCGTTGCGGCCGCAGGGGGCAGTGAGCAGTTCTTC,CSVAAAGGSEQFF
TRBV6-5,TRBD1,TRBJ1-1,NA,TGTGCCAGCAGTACCCCCGGGACAGGGGGCCTAGAAGCTTTCTTT,CASSTPGTGGLEAFF
TRBV5-1,NA,TRBJ1-1,NA,TGCGCCAGCAGCTTGGATGGTTGGGGAGGGAACACTGAAGCTTTCTTT,CASSLDGWGGNTEAFF
TRBV13,TRBD2,TRBJ2-2,NA,TGTGCCAGCAGCCTACTAGCGACGGACACCGGGGAGCTGTTTTTT,CASSLLATDTGELFF
TRBV28,TRBD2,TRBJ2-1,few,TGTGCCAGCAGTTTAAGGGGGGGGCTAGCGGGAAGAGAGCAGTTCTTC,CASSLRGGLAGREQFF
TRBV6-5,TRBD2,TRBJ2-2,few,TGTGCCAGCAGTGGGACTAGGGTAGGATCCGGGGAGCTGTTTTTT,CASSGTRVGSGELFF
TRBV19,NA,TRBJ1-6,few,TGTGCCAGTAGTATACAGGTACCGTCACCCCTCCACTTT,CASSIQVPSPLHF
TRBV2,NA,TRBJ1-1,NA,TGTGCCAGCAGTGCTGGCGGGAACACTGAAGCTTTCTTT,CASSAGGNTEAFF
TRBV7-2,NA,TRBJ2-1,NA,TGTGCCAGCAGCCCTTTTAGCGGTAGCGGAGAGCAGTTCTTC,CASSPFSGSGEQFF
TRBV11-3,TRBD1,TRBJ1-2,NA,TGTGCCAGCAGCCCAGACAGGGACTATGGCTACACCTTC,CASSPDRDYGYTF
TRBV5-1,TRBD2,TRBJ2-2,NA,TGCGCCAGCAGCTCCCTAGCGGGAGGGCCTTTTACGACCACCGGGGAGCTGTTTTTT,CASSSLAGGPFTTTGELFF
TRBV14,NA,TRBJ2-5,NA,TGTGCCAGCAGCCAAACCCCGAGGTCCGCGGAGACCCAGTACTTC,CASSQTPRSAETQYF